The next 17 T cell receptor beta chains were all read from a single sample in a study of chronic HIV infection and antiretroviral therapy. TCRdb re-called the 5' RACE reads with MiXCR, one entry per CDR3 protein. The sample includes around 30,000 distinct CDR3 sequences, more than 7.5% of them seen just once. Sequenced sample: peripheral blood. These receptors came from an adult who had HIV and had not received antiretroviral therapy, or was an uninfected healthy control (not recorded which).

This chain connects TRBV11-2 to TRBJ2-1; TRBD2 matches at 10 bases. After removal of 6 bases from V and 2 bases from J, the junction contained 4 bases not matched to a gene. CDR3 length equals 15 residues. The germline CDR1 and CDR2 sequences are SGHAT and FQNNGV. CDR3 in DNA: TGTGCCAGCAGGTCTACTAGCGGGGCCTACAATGAGCAGTTCTTC. This gives the protein CASRSTSGAYNEQFF.

This clonotype occurred many times. The CDR3, as DNA: TGCGCCAGCAGCTTGTCCCCCTCCGGGGGTACAGATACGCAGTATTTT. Its translation: CASSLSPSGGTDTQYF. The J gene is TRBJ2-3, the V gene TRBV5-1; D might be TRBD2 (6 bases). The CDR3 extends over 16 amino acids. From germline, CDR1 is SGHRS and CDR2 YFSETQ. Trimming took off 1 base at V and 3 bases at J, with 15 bases between the two ends.

This clonotype has ten or more counts. The J gene is TRBJ2-4, the V gene TRBV7-2; D unresolved. CDR3 length: 16 residues. The germline V gene has CDR1 SGHTA and CDR2 FQGNSA. V was trimmed by 5 bases and J by 3 bases, leaving 17 bases between them. CDR3 in amino acids: CASSPYLGGYKNIQYF. The CDR3 nucleotides are TGTGCCAGCAGCCCCTATTTGGGCGGTTACAAAAACATTCAGTACTTC.

The chain is built from TRBV2 and TRBJ1-2; D gene unclear. V gave up 7 bases and J gave up 4 bases, with 13 bases separating them. Germline V gene lookup returns CDR1 SNHLY and CDR2 FYNNEI. The CDR3 covers 13 residues. The CDR3 region is CASTPIPSYGYTF. Here the CDR3 DNA reads TGTGCCAGCACCCCCATCCCGTCCTATGGCTACACCTTC. The entire variable domain, with the rest obtained from reference TRBV2 and TRBJ1-2, is as follows: EPEVTQTPSHQVTQMGQEVILRCVPISNHLYFYWYRQILGQKVEFLVSFYNNEISEKSEIFDDQFSVERPDGSNFTLKIRSTKLEDSAMYFCASTPIPSYGYTFGSGTRLTVV.

This clonotype occurred many times. The chain has TRBV6-4 and TRBJ2-5; 7 bases map to TRBD2. Germline-derived CDR1 and CDR2 are MRHNA and SNTAGT. Trimming took 3 bases from V and 1 from J; bases not matched to a gene: 5. This CDR3 is built from 15 residues. CDR3 sequence (DNA): TGTGCCAGCAGTGAAGTAGCGGGTACCCAAGAGACCCAGTACTTC. It codes for CASSEVAGTQETQYF.

At least ten counts were recorded for this clonotype. This chain links TRBV20-1 with TRBJ2-3; D ambiguous. The V end was cut by 3 bases, the J end by 5 bases, with 9 bases between. This CDR3 is 12 amino acids long. Germline-derived CDR1 and CDR2 are DFQATT and SNEGSKA (reference sequence). The CDR3 region is CSASWAGDTQYF. CDR3 DNA sequence: TGCAGTGCTAGTTGGGCAGGAGATACGCAGTATTTT.

This clonotype came up many times. The chain recombines TRBV4-3 with TRBJ2-3, with 10 nucleotides matching TRBD1. The CDR3 has 17 amino acids. V lost 0 bases, J lost 6 bases, and 9 bases stayed unmatched. The germline gives CDR1 LGHNA, CDR2 YSLEER. The CDR3: CASSQDRQGAIQDTQYF. The CDR3 DNA reads as TGCGCCAGCAGCCAAGATCGACAGGGGGCCATCCAGGATACGCAGTATTTT.

In its sample, this clonotype was seen many times. The rearrangement uses TRBV6-2 or TRBV6-3 and TRBJ2-2; D might be TRBD2 (6 bases). The CDR3 totals 15 residues. Deletions cut 0 bases from V and 4 bases from J, with 9 bases between. Per the germline V gene, CDR1 is MNHEY and CDR2 is SVGEGT. The chain's CDR3 is CASSYSAGSTGELFF. In DNA form, the CDR3 reads TGTGCCAGCAGTTACTCCGCGGGGAGCACCGGGGAGCTGTTTTTT.

At least ten counts were recorded for this clonotype. The CDR3 loop reads CASSGGDREDTEAFF. Written as DNA, the CDR3 is TGTGCCAGCAGTGGGGGGGACAGGGAGGACACTGAAGCTTTCTTT. The chain employs TRBV2 and TRBJ1-1, with TRBD1 matching over 9 bases. CDR1 and CDR2 from the germline V gene are SNHLY and FYNNEI. The CDR3 runs to 15 residues. V shed 4 bases, J shed 3 bases, and the junction held 6 bases outside the gene matches.

CDR3 region: CASSVGLTIQGARDYGYTF. CDR3 in DNA: TGTGCCAGCAGCGTAGGCCTTACCATACAGGGGGCGCGGGACTATGGCTACACCTTC. The V gene is TRBV9, the J gene TRBJ1-2; 9 bases are a match to TRBD1. The CDR3 totals 19 residues. The V gene end was trimmed by 0 bases and the J gene end by 3 bases; junction bases not matched to a gene: 15. From germline, CDR1 is SGDLS and CDR2 YYNGEE.

This clonotype was seen only a few times. The rearrangement uses TRBV28 and TRBJ1-6, with TRBD1 identical over 9 bases. Germline-derived CDR1 and CDR2 are MDHEN and SYDVKM. There are 16 residues in the CDR3. The V and J ends lost 5 bases and 2 bases, in that order; junction bases with no gene match: 4. CDR3 amino acids: CASSTRDRAYNSPLHF. The CDR3 nucleotides read TGTGCCAGCAGTACCCGGGACAGGGCCTATAATTCACCCCTCCACTTT.

Many counts were recorded for this clonotype. The gene calls are TRBV7-9 and TRBJ1-5; unclear D gene. The CDR3 is made up of 13 amino acids. Germline CDR1 is SEHNR and CDR2 is FQNEAQ (reference sequence). Trimming removed 5 bases from V and 4 bases from J, with 9 bases in between. The CDR3 DNA follows: TGTGCCAGCAGCCCGGACTGGAATCAGCCCCAGCATTTT. Translating gives CASSPDWNQPQHF.

This clonotype was seen more than once but under ten times. V is TRBV10-3 and J is TRBJ1-1, with D unclear. The germline gives CDR1 ENHRY, CDR2 SYGVKD. V gave up 0 bases and J gave up 0 bases, with 2 bases separating them. The CDR3 is 13 residues long. The CDR3 here is CAISESLNTEAFF. CDR3 sequence (DNA): TGTGCCATCAGTGAGTCCTTGAACACTGAAGCTTTCTTT.

The rearrangement links TRBV5-1 to TRBJ2-5; 7 positions match TRBD2. The CDR3 loop spans 17 amino acids. V shed 0 bases, J shed 5 bases, and the junction held 13 bases outside the gene matches. Germline CDR1 reads SGHRS; CDR2 reads YFSETQ. CDR3 amino acids: CASSLGGGRRGSETQYF. DNA of the CDR3: TGCGCCAGCAGCTTGGGAGGCGGGAGACGCGGAAGTGAGACCCAGTACTTC.

This clonotype was seen ten or more times. This chain links TRBV4-1 with TRBJ1-1; D remains ambiguous. Germline V lookup: CDR1 MGHRA, CDR2 YSYEKL. V lost 1 base to trimming and J lost 0 bases, with 6 bases between them. The CDR3 is 14 amino acids. The CDR3 region is CASSQVTVNTEAFF. CDR3 bases: TGCGCCAGCAGCCAAGTCACAGTGAACACTGAAGCTTTCTTT.

This clonotype showed up many times. The rearrangement uses TRBV2 and TRBJ2-1; D is uncertain. Trimming removed 2 bases from V and 3 bases from J, with 8 bases in between. The CDR3 has 14 residues. CDR1 SNHLY and CDR2 FYNNEI come from the germline V gene. The CDR3 region is CASSESRLYNEQFF. The CDR3 DNA follows: TGTGCCAGCAGTGAATCGAGACTCTACAATGAGCAGTTCTTC. The full variable domain, with the rest looked up from reference TRBV2 and TRBJ2-1, is EPEVTQTPSHQVTQMGQEVILRCVPISNHLYFYWYRQILGQKVEFLVSFYNNEISEKSEIFDDQFSVERPDGSNFTLKIRSTKLEDSAMYFCASSESRLYNEQFFGPGTRLTVL.

This clonotype has more than one count but fewer than ten. This rearrangement joins TRBV2 to TRBJ2-1, with TRBD2 identical over 8 bases. Unmatched junction bases numbered 15, after V lost 6 bases and J lost 14 bases. The germline V gene encodes CDR1 SNHLY and CDR2 FYNNEI. The length of the CDR3 is 14 residues. Here the CDR3 reads CASRATSDRGIEFF. The CDR3 nucleotides are TGTGCCAGCAGGGCGACTAGCGACAGAGGAATAGAGTTCTTC. Full variable domain (rest looked up from reference TRBV2 and TRBJ2-1): EPEVTQTPSHQVTQMGQEVILRCVPISNHLYFYWYRQILGQKVEFLVSFYNNEISEKSEIFDDQFSVERPDGSNFTLKIRSTKLEDSAMYFCASRATSDRGIEFFGPGTRLTVL.